The 31 T cell receptor beta chains below come from one sample, sequenced in a study of beta chain features in type 1 diabetes. Of the isolated RNA, all was reverse transcribed, and so the sequenced material was expressed TCRB transcripts. The method was immunoSEQ multiplex PCR; TCRdb's version includes in-frame clones alone and lacks a portion of them. The data show hundreds of thousands of clones, with around a sixth seen just once and about 0.087% held by the top ten. The sample taken for sequencing was naive CD4+ T cells from blood. These receptors came from a man between 18 and 35 years old in good health.

V usage is TRBV5-4 and J usage is TRBJ2-7, with no clear D. V was cut by 2 bases and J by 3 bases, with 6 bases left in between. From germline, CDR1 is SGHNT and CDR2 YYREEE (reference sequence). The CDR3 runs 12 residues. The CDR3 nucleotides are TGTGCCAGCAGCTTCCTGAACTACGAGCAGTACTTC. Its protein is CASSFLNYEQYF.

This clone was observed a handful of times. CDR3 DNA: TGTGCCAGCAGCAAACAGGGAGCTTTGAACACCGGGGAGCTGTTTTTT. Protein sequence: CASSKQGALNTGELFF. The V and J genes are TRBV9 and TRBJ2-2; weak D call: TRBD1 (6 bases). CDR1 is SGDLS, CDR2 YYNGEE, per germline. With 4 bases removed from V and 1 base from J, the gap between germline ends came to 14 bases. The CDR3 extends over 16 amino acids.

The chain uses TRBV28 and TRBJ1-1; a weak D match, TRBD1 (6 bases). CDR1 is MDHEN and CDR2 is SYDVKM in the germline V gene. CDR3 length: 13 amino acids. Trimming removed 11 bases from V and 0 bases from J, with 13 bases in between. This chain's CDR3 is CACLGGLNTEAFF. CDR3 DNA: TGTGCCTGCCTCGGGGGCTTGAACACTGAAGCTTTCTTT. Full variable domain (missing parts from reference TRBV28 and TRBJ1-1): DVKVTQSSRYLVKRTGEKVFLECVQDMDHENMFWYRQDPGLGLRLIYFSYDVKMKEKGDIPEGYSVSREKKERFSLILESASTNQTSMYLCACLGGLNTEAFFGQGTRLTVV.

The V call is TRBV4-3, the J call TRBJ1-2; 9 bases align to TRBD1. This CDR3 is 17 amino acids long. Germline CDR1 LGHNA, CDR2 YSLEER. V lost 0 bases and J lost 2; bases outside the gene matches: 7. CDR3 bases: TGCGCCAGCAGCCAAGAGTCAACAGGGGGCAAGAACTATGGCTACACCTTC. This codes for CASSQESTGGKNYGYTF.

The chain carries TRBV12-5 and TRBJ1-2; D might be TRBD1 (5 bases). Germline V gives CDR1 LGHNT, CDR2 FRNRAP. This CDR3 region has 14 residues. V lost 4 bases to trimming and J lost 4 bases, with 13 bases between them. The CDR3 DNA reads as TGTGCTAGTGGTTCGGGTCAGGGCCTCTATGGCTACACCTTC. It yields the protein CASGSGQGLYGYTF.

This clone was seen a handful of times. J is TRBJ1-2 and V is TRBV7-2, with D possibly TRBD1 on 5 matching bases. V was trimmed by 11 bases and J by 0 bases, leaving 16 bases between them. CDR1 is SGHTA and CDR2 is FQGNSA in the germline V gene. The CDR3 is 14 residues long. Written as DNA, the CDR3 is TGTGCCGGATCACCGGGACTTACTAACTATGGCTACACCTTC. Translated, it gives CAGSPGLTNYGYTF. Full variable domain (outside the CDR3, taken from reference TRBV7-2 and TRBJ1-2): GAGVSQSPSNKVTEKGKDVELRCDPISGHTALYWYRQSLGQGLEFLIYFQGNSAPDKSGLPSDRFSAERTGGSVSTLTIQRTQQEDSAVYLCAGSPGLTNYGYTFGSGTRLTVV.

This clone came up a few times. The rearrangement uses TRBV2 and TRBJ1-5; D is possibly TRBD1 (6 bases). CDR3 length: 14 residues. V was cut by 5 bases and J by 2 bases, with 10 bases left in between. Germline V gene sequence: CDR1 SNHLY, CDR2 FYNNEI. In DNA, the CDR3 is TGTGCCAGCAGTATACAGGGTGGCAATCAGCCCCAGCATTTT. Translation gives CASSIQGGNQPQHF.

This clone has a handful of counts. The chain joins TRBV5-1 to TRBJ1-1; D not certain. Germline CDR1 and CDR2: SGHRS and YFSETQ. The CDR3 spans 15 residues. V was clipped by 0 bases and J by 1 base, with 10 bases between them. The CDR3 sequence: CASSLDTAGNTEAFF. The CDR3 DNA reads TGCGCCAGCAGCTTGGATACGGCCGGGAACACTGAAGCTTTCTTT.

The chain couples TRBV18 to TRBJ1-1; 7 positions agree with TRBD1. This CDR3 spans 14 amino acids. Germline V lookup: CDR1 KGHSH, CDR2 LQKENI. The junction had 9 bases not matched to a gene; V was cut back by 6 bases and J by 5 bases. The CDR3 loop is CASSLDRRETEAFF. The CDR3 coding sequence is TGTGCCAGCTCCTTGGACAGGAGGGAAACTGAAGCTTTCTTT. The full variable domain, completed using reference TRBV18 and TRBJ1-1, is NAGVMQNPRHLVRRRGQEARLRCSPMKGHSHVYWYRQLPEEGLKFMVYLQKENIIDESGMPKERFSAEFPKEGPSILRIQQVVRGDSAAYFCASSLDRRETEAFFGQGTRLTVV.

The J gene is TRBJ1-2, the V gene TRBV9, with D possibly matching TRBD1 (5 bases). This CDR3 spans 12 amino acids. The germline CDR1 and CDR2 sequences are SGDLS and YYNGEE. Deletions cut 2 bases from V and 6 bases from J, with 8 bases between. CDR3 sequence: CASSVRGDGYTF. In DNA form, the CDR3 reads TGTGCCAGCAGCGTCCGAGGGGATGGCTACACCTTC.

This clone has a handful of counts. This chain links TRBV7-9 with TRBJ2-7; 7 bases map to TRBD1. The CDR3 has 15 amino acids. Germline lookup yields CDR1 SEHNR and CDR2 FQNEAQ (reference sequence). Losses at the gene ends were 4 bases for V and 4 bases for J; bases not matched to a gene: 10. DNA of the CDR3: TGTGCCAGCAGCTCCCCGGGACAGAGCAAGTACGAGCAGTACTTC. This gives the protein CASSSPGQSKYEQYF.

V is TRBV27 and J is TRBJ2-4; D is perhaps TRBD1 (7 bases). This CDR3 is 19 amino acids long. V lost 0 bases and J 6 bases, leaving 24 bases between the germline ends. Germline CDR1 reads MNHEY; CDR2 reads SMNVEV (reference sequence). For the CDR3, the DNA is TGTGCCAGCAGTTTATCGAGGGGCGGGCAGGGGGGCGGTAGAAACATTCAGTACTTC. It specifies CASSLSRGGQGGGRNIQYF.

This clone has at least ten counts. The chain joins TRBV27 to TRBJ1-6; D uncertain. The CDR3 sequence is 13 residues long. Germline-derived CDR1 and CDR2 are MNHEY and SMNVEV (reference sequence). Trimming left V 8 bases short and J 10 bases short, with 15 bases between. The CDR3 is CASRPGYGSPLHF. Here the CDR3 DNA reads TGTGCCAGCCGACCGGGGTATGGATCACCCCTCCACTTT.

The chain recombines TRBV7-2 with TRBJ2-7, with 8 bases lining up with TRBD1. Trimming at V came to 3 bases and at J to 4 bases, leaving 5 bases not matched to a gene. The CDR3 consists of 14 residues. CDR1 is SGHTA, CDR2 FQGNSA, per germline. CDR3 sequence: CASSFPGQVYEQYF. In DNA, the CDR3 is TGTGCCAGCAGCTTTCCGGGACAGGTATACGAGCAGTACTTC.

This clone was seen only a few times. The chain joins TRBV10-3 to TRBJ2-1; the D call may be TRBD1 or TRBD2 (5 bases each). Germline-derived CDR1 and CDR2 are ENHRY and SYGVKD. CDR3 length: 14 amino acids. Trimming shortened V by 2 bases and J by 5 bases, and 10 bases separated the two germline ends. The CDR3 sequence is CAISEGRQNNEQFF. The DNA for the CDR3 is TGTGCCATCAGTGAGGGGAGACAGAACAATGAGCAGTTCTTC.

This chain joins TRBV10-3 and TRBJ2-7; TRBD2 aligns across 9 bases. Germline lookup yields CDR1 ENHRY and CDR2 SYGVKD. V shed 4 bases, J shed 3 bases, and the junction held 4 bases outside the gene matches. This CDR3 spans 14 amino acids. DNA for the CDR3: TGTGCCATCAGTGGAGGCGGGAGGGTCTACGAGCAGTACTTC. It yields the protein CAISGGGRVYEQYF.

This rearrangement joins TRBV18 to TRBJ1-2; 10 positions match TRBD1. The CDR3 is made up of 15 amino acids. Trimming cost V 5 bases and J 2 bases; bases outside gene matches: 5. Germline values: CDR1 KGHSH, CDR2 LQKENI. CDR3 sequence reads: CASSFGTGVNYGYTF. For the CDR3, the DNA is TGTGCCAGCTCATTCGGGACAGGGGTCAACTATGGCTACACCTTC.

The rearrangement joins TRBV30 to TRBJ1-5; 10 bases fit TRBD1. V lost 1 base, J lost 11 bases, and 8 bases stayed unmatched. CDR3 length: 14 residues. Germline CDR1 is GTSNPN and CDR2 is SVGIG (reference sequence). CDR3 protein: CAWSGGTGVLSQHF. CDR3 coding DNA: TGTGCCTGGAGTGGCGGGACAGGGGTCTTGTCCCAGCATTTT.

This clone was picked up a small number of times. DNA for the CDR3: TGTGCCAGCAGCTTGGGACAGGGGCGGCGGTACACCTTC. This translates into CASSLGQGRRYTF. J is TRBJ1-2 and V is TRBV7-2, with 10 nucleotides matching TRBD1. V trimming: 3 bases; J trimming: 11 bases; junction bases outside the gene matches: 6. Germline CDR1 is SGHTA and CDR2 is FQGNSA. There are 13 residues in the CDR3.

The chain employs TRBV4-3 and TRBJ1-2; D ambiguous. V lost 8 bases and J lost 2, with 12 bases in between. This CDR3 comprises 13 residues. Germline V CDR1 and CDR2: LGHNA, YSLEER. DNA for the CDR3: TGCGCCAGCGCCCGAGAGCGAAACTATGGCTACACCTTC. Translated, it gives CASARERNYGYTF.

This clone showed up just a few times. The V call is TRBV20-1, the J call TRBJ1-4, with no clear D. Germline V lookup: CDR1 DFQATT, CDR2 SNEGSKA (reference sequence). The length of the CDR3 is 11 residues. The CDR3 sequence: CSCGENEKLFF. In nucleotides, the CDR3 is TGCAGCTGCGGGGAGAATGAAAAACTGTTTTTT.

There are a few counts of this clone. The chain uses TRBV5-4 and TRBJ2-4; perhaps D is TRBD1 or TRBD2 (5 bases each). Germline V lookup: CDR1 SGHNT, CDR2 YYREEE (reference sequence). Deletions cut 1 base from V and 2 bases from J, with 13 bases between. The CDR3 sequence is 16 residues long. The CDR3 spells CASSLSWDVTKNIQYF. The CDR3 nucleotides read TGTGCCAGCAGCTTGTCCTGGGACGTGACCAAAAACATTCAGTACTTC.

This clone has a handful of counts. The chain recombines TRBV5-1 with TRBJ1-1; D possibly corresponds to TRBD1 (5 bases). The CDR3 is made up of 14 amino acids. With 0 bases removed from V and 4 bases from J, the gap between germline ends came to 10 bases. The V gene's germline CDR1 is SGHRS and CDR2 YFSETQ. The chain's CDR3 is CASSLAQGGTEAFF. CDR3 DNA: TGCGCCAGCAGCTTGGCCCAGGGAGGCACTGAAGCTTTCTTT.

The table lists this clone with a few counts. The V and J genes are TRBV2 and TRBJ2-7; D is undetermined. Trimming removed 8 bases from V and 7 bases from J, with 9 bases in between. The CDR3 runs to 10 residues. CDR1 and CDR2 (germline): SNHLY, FYNNEI. CDR3 DNA: TGTGCCAGCCTTCGAAGTGAGCAGTACTTC. It is translated as CASLRSEQYF.

CDR3 sequence (DNA): TGTGCCAGCAGACACAGGGAGGGGACCCAGTACTTC. It is translated as CASRHREGTQYF. The chain links TRBV6-6 to TRBJ2-5, with D perhaps matching TRBD2 (7 bases). The CDR3 spans 12 residues. Germline V lookup: CDR1 MNHNY, CDR2 SVGAGI (reference sequence). The V and J ends lost 6 bases and 7 bases respectively, with 12 bases between them.

This clone occurred a few times. J is TRBJ2-5 and V is TRBV7-3; 9 nucleotides align to TRBD2. Germline-derived CDR1 and CDR2 are SGHTA and FQGTGA. The trim removed 2 bases at V and 5 bases at J, leaving 6 bases unmatched. The length of the CDR3 is 15 residues. The CDR3 nucleotides read TGTGCCAGCAGCTTACCAGCGGGAGGAGTGGAGACCCAGTACTTC. Residues: CASSLPAGGVETQYF. The variable domain in full, completed from reference TRBV7-3 and TRBJ2-5, reads GAGVSQTPSNKVTEKGKYVELRCDPISGHTALYWYRQSLGQGPEFLIYFQGTGAADDSGLPNDRFFAVRPEGSVSTLKIQRTERGDSAVYLCASSLPAGGVETQYFGPGTRLLVL.

This clone occurred a few times. The chain employs TRBV28 and TRBJ1-1; TRBD1 is a possible D gene (6 bases). V was shortened by 3 bases and J by 1 base, with 12 bases between the two germline ends. This CDR3 has 15 amino acids. Germline CDR1 is MDHEN and CDR2 is SYDVKM. CDR3 sequence reads: CASSFWGHENTEAFF. In DNA form, the CDR3 reads TGTGCCAGCAGTTTCTGGGGGCACGAGAACACTGAAGCTTTCTTT. Using reference TRBV28 and TRBJ1-1 for the parts outside the CDR3, the full variable domain is DVKVTQSSRYLVKRTGEKVFLECVQDMDHENMFWYRQDPGLGLRLIYFSYDVKMKEKGDIPEGYSVSREKKERFSLILESASTNQTSMYLCASSFWGHENTEAFFGQGTRLTVV.

The rearrangement uses TRBV28 and TRBJ1-1; TRBD1 aligns across 12 bases. This CDR3 is 16 amino acids long. Per the germline V gene, CDR1 is MDHEN and CDR2 is SYDVKM. Unmatched junction bases numbered 9, after V lost 5 bases and J lost 5 bases. CDR3 in amino acids: CASSRTGTGGKTEAFF. The CDR3 DNA reads as TGTGCCAGCAGTCGGACCGGGACAGGGGGCAAAACTGAAGCTTTCTTT.

This sequence joins TRBV4-1 and TRBJ2-7; TRBD1 matches 10 bases. V lost 4 bases, J lost 2 bases, and 11 bases stayed unmatched. There are 17 residues in the CDR3. The germline V gene encodes CDR1 MGHRA and CDR2 YSYEKL. For the CDR3, the DNA is TGCGCCAGCAGCCTCAGGGACAGGGGTGTGAAAGCCTACGAGCAGTACTTC. Amino acid sequence: CASSLRDRGVKAYEQYF.

This clone was counted a few times. Here the CDR3 DNA reads TGTGCCAGCAGCGTAGTGCGATATAGCAATCAGCCCCAGCATTTT. Its protein product is CASSVVRYSNQPQHF. V and J are TRBV9 and TRBJ1-5; D gene uncertain. V lost 0 bases, J lost 0 bases, and 7 bases lay in between. The CDR3 has 15 residues. Looked up from germline, CDR1 is SGDLS and CDR2 is YYNGEE.

This chain uses TRBV7-2 with TRBJ1-6, with D possibly matching TRBD1 (5 bases). Germline CDR1 and CDR2: SGHTA and FQGNSA. There are 13 residues in the CDR3. Between the trimmed V and J ends, which lost 5 bases and 15 bases, there was a span of 17 bases. DNA for the CDR3: TGTGCCAGCAGCAGCGATGGGGGAGCACTCCTCCACTTT. Its translation: CASSSDGGALLHF.